This T cell receptor beta chain was recorded in a study of patients and donors after allogeneic stem cell transplantation. TCRdb passed the RT-PCR reads through MiXCR, listing each CDR3 protein once. The sample has 200,000 to 250,000 distinct CDR3 sequences, roughly 14% seen once. This CDR3 comprises 15 residues. Germline V lookup: CDR1 SGHTA, CDR2 FQGTGA. V lost 0 bases, J lost 9 bases, and 12 bases lay in between. The sequence was collected from a human donor who was either an allogeneic HSCT recipient or a stem cell or donor lymphocyte infusion donor (not recorded which). It is not recorded whose cells these are; they may come from a transplant donor. The chain combines TRBV7-3 with TRBJ1-6, with D perhaps matching TRBD1 (5 bases). Sequenced sample: blood, either unsorted or a sorted T cell fraction (not recorded which). CDR3 DNA: TGTGCCAGCAGCTTAACGCGGCGGGGCAGTTCACCCCTCCACTTT. It is translated as CASSLTRRGSSPLHF.